The present TCR beta chain was sequenced within a study of blood T cell repertoires in COVID-19. For the study at large: Samples of COVID-19 (acute and convalescent) were obtained from the United States, Italy and Spain. Sources were T cells, B-cell-depleted T cells, or PBMCs; the material itself was cDNA or gDNA.

This clone has only one observation. TCRdb's copy holds only in-frame clones and misses some; the assay was immunoSEQ multiplex PCR. The sample lists about 210,000 clones; around four fifths were seen once. This TCR derives from a man aged 45-65 years with active or convalescent COVID-19. Material for sequencing was peripheral blood.

The CDR3 loop is CASSLVSPGRQETQYF. The CDR3 bases are TGCGCCAGCAGCTTGGTATCGCCAGGGAGGCAAGAGACCCAGTACTTC. The V call is TRBV5-1, the J call TRBJ2-5, with D tentatively TRBD2 (6 bases). V lost 0 bases to trimming and J lost 2 bases, with 14 bases between them. CDR3 size: 16 residues. Germline V lookup: CDR1 SGHRS, CDR2 YFSETQ.